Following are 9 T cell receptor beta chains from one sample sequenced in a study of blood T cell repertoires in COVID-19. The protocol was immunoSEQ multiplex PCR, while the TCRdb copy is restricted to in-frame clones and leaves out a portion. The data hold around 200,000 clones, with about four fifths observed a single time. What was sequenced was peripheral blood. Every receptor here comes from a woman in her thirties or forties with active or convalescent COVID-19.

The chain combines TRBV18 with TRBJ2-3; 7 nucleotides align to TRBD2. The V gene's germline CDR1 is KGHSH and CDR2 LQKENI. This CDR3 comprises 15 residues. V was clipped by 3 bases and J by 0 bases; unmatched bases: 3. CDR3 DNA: TGTGCCAGCTCACCCACGCGGGGGAGCACAGATACGCAGTATTTT. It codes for CASSPTRGSTDTQYF.

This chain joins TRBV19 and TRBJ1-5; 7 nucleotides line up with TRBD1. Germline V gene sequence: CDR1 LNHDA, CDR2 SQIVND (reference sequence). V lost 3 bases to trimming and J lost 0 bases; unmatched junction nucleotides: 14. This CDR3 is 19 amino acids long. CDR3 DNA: TGTGCCAGTAGTATCAGTGATTGGGACAGCACCCATAGCAATCAGCCCCAGCATTTT. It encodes CASSISDWDSTHSNQPQHF.

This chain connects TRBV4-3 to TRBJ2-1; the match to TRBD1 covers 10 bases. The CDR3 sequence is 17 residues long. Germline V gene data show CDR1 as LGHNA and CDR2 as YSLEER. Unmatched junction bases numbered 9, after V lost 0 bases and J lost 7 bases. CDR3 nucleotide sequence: TGCGCCAGCAGCCAAGACCACGGGACAGGGGAGGGGAATGAGCAGTTCTTC. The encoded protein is CASSQDHGTGEGNEQFF.

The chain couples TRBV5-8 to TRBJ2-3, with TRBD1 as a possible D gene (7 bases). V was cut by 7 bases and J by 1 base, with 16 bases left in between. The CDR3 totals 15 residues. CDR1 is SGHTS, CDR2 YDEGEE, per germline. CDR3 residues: CASEIGGGGTDTQYF. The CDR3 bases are TGTGCCAGCGAGATAGGGGGCGGGGGCACAGATACGCAGTATTTT.

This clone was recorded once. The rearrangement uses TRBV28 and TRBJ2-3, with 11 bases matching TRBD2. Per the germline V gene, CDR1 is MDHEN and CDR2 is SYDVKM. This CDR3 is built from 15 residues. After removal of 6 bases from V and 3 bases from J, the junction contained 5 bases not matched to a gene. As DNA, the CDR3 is TGTGCCAGCAGCGCATGGACTAGCGGGACAGATACGCAGTATTTT. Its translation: CASSAWTSGTDTQYF.

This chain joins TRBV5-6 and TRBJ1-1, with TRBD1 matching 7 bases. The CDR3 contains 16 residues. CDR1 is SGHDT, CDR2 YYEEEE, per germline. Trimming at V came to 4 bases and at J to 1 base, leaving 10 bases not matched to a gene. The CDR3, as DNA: TGTGCCAGCAGCCCCGGTCGGGGACAGCCGAACACTGAAGCTTTCTTT. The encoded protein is CASSPGRGQPNTEAFF.

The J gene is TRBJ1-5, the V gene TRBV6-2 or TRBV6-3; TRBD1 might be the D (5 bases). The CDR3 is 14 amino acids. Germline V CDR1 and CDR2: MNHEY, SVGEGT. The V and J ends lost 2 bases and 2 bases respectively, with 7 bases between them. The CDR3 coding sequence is TGTGCCAGCAGTTACACGGGGGGCAATCAGCCCCAGCATTTT. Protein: CASSYTGGNQPQHF.

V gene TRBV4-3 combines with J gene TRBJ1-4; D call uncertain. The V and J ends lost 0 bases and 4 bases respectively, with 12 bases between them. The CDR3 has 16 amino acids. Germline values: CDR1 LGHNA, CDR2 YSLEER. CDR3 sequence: CASSQEGPGFNEKLFF. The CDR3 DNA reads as TGCGCCAGCAGCCAAGAAGGCCCAGGTTTTAATGAAAAACTGTTTTTT.

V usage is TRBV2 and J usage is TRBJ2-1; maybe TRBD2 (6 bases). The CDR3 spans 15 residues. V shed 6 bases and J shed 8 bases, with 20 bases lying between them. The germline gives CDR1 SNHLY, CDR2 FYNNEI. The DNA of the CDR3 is TGTGCCAGCAGCCGCCCAGATGGGGGGTCGGATGAGCAGTTCTTC. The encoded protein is CASSRPDGGSDEQFF.